These 15 T cell receptor beta chains originate from one sample sequenced in a study of blood T cells in healthy people across ages. Next came a second PCR, run for roughly 6 to 11 cycles, which used a sample-barcoded 5' primer along with a J-beta primer mix. In TCRdb, the 5' RACE reads were re-called with MiXCR into one record per CDR3 protein. Among roughly 800,000 distinct CDR3 sequences listed, 20% to 25% were seen once. This sample was shared with a second study, whose subject was T cells of mothers and their children.

Sequencing was carried out using blood. All receptors come from a boy between 10 and 17 years old in good health.

The rearrangement uses TRBV20-1 and TRBJ2-5; either TRBD1 or TRBD2 may fit D (5 bases each). The CDR3 loop spans 11 amino acids. V was pared by 5 bases and J by 3 bases, with 7 bases between. Per the germline V gene, CDR1 is DFQATT and CDR2 is SNEGSKA (reference sequence). The CDR3 reads CSAGTEETQYF. The CDR3 DNA reads TGCAGTGCTGGGACGGAAGAGACCCAGTACTTC.

The chain combines TRBV4-3 with TRBJ2-5; 11 nucleotides match TRBD2. V was clipped by 1 base and J by 2 bases; unmatched bases: 12. This CDR3 is 19 amino acids long. The germline V gene encodes CDR1 LGHNA and CDR2 YSLEER. CDR3 nucleotide sequence: TGCGCCAGCAGCCAAGGCCTGAAGCCGGGACTAGCGGCTCAAGAGACCCAGTACTTC. Amino acid sequence: CASSQGLKPGLAAQETQYF.

The chain is built from TRBV7-2 and TRBJ2-5, with 7 bases identical to TRBD2. The CDR3 has 16 residues. V shed 1 base and J 2 bases; nucleotides not matched to a gene: 7. The germline V gene encodes CDR1 SGHTA and CDR2 FQGNSA. CDR3 protein: CASSLVWLAEQETQYF. The CDR3 region has the DNA TGTGCCAGCAGCTTAGTCTGGCTAGCGGAGCAAGAGACCCAGTACTTC.

This chain connects TRBV5-6 to TRBJ2-4, with 8 bases that match TRBD2. The CDR3 has 15 residues. Per germline, CDR1 SGHDT and CDR2 YYEEEE. J was trimmed by 8 bases and V by 0 bases; bases with no gene match: 7. The CDR3: CASSLVRGGLDIQYF. As DNA, the CDR3 is TGTGCCAGCAGCTTGGTTCGCGGGGGGCTTGACATTCAGTACTTC. The variable domain in full, completed from reference TRBV5-6 and TRBJ2-4, reads DAGVTQSPTHLIKTRGQQVTLRCSPKSGHDTVSWYQQALGQGPQFIFQYYEEEERQRGNFPDRFSGHQFPNYSSELNVNALLLGDSALYLCASSLVRGGLDIQYFGAGTRLSVL.

The V call is TRBV24-1, the J call TRBJ2-5; TRBD2 matches 7 bases. The CDR3 extends over 15 amino acids. Germline values: CDR1 KGHDR, CDR2 SFDVKD. Losses at the gene ends were 4 bases for V and 2 bases for J; bases not matched to a gene: 6. The CDR3 is CATSDVRGGQETQYF. CDR3 bases: TGTGCCACCAGTGACGTTCGGGGAGGGCAAGAGACCCAGTACTTC.

The J gene is TRBJ2-1, the V gene TRBV20-1, with TRBD2 identical over 8 bases. The better agreement between TRBJ2-7 and the DNA end casts doubt on the J call. The CDR3 extends over 12 amino acids. Per the germline V gene, CDR1 is DFQATT and CDR2 is SNEGSKA (reference sequence). This CDR3 is CSAHSGNYEQYF. As DNA, the CDR3 is TGCAGTGCCCATAGCGGGAACTACGAGCAGTACTTC.

V gene TRBV2 combines with J gene TRBJ1-5; unclear D gene. Germline CDR1 SNHLY, CDR2 FYNNEI. This CDR3 contains 14 residues. The V end was cut by 6 bases, the J end by 8 bases, with 17 bases between. CDR3 region: CASSPEGGIEPQHF. The CDR3 region has the DNA TGTGCCAGCAGCCCCGAGGGCGGGATTGAGCCCCAGCATTTT.

In this sample, this clonotype turned up a few times. The chain recombines TRBV13 with TRBJ2-2, with 9 nucleotides matching TRBD2. The CDR3 sequence is 16 residues long. Germline V gene data show CDR1 as PRHDT and CDR2 as FYEKMQ (reference sequence). Germline trimming cut 7 bases from V and 0 bases from J; bases unmatched to any gene: 6. The CDR3 loop reads CASTDAGGANTGELFF. CDR3 nucleotide sequence: TGTGCCAGCACCGATGCGGGGGGGGCGAACACCGGGGAGCTGTTTTTT.

The chain has TRBV11-2 and TRBJ2-3; 10 bases are shared with TRBD1. Per germline, CDR1 SGHAT and CDR2 FQNNGV. J was trimmed by 2 bases and V by 4 bases; bases with no gene match: 6. This CDR3 has 16 amino acids. CDR3 bases: TGTGCCAGCAGCTCTTCCGGGACAGGGGTCACAGATACGCAGTATTTT. Translation gives CASSSSGTGVTDTQYF.

This clonotype was recorded only once. The V gene is TRBV20-1, the J gene TRBJ1-5; tentative D call: TRBD1 (6 bases). Germline V gene sequence: CDR1 DFQATT, CDR2 SNEGSKA (reference sequence). CDR3 length equals 15 residues. Trimming took off 1 base at V and 2 bases at J, with 12 bases between the two ends. Here the CDR3 DNA reads TGCAGTGCTAGAGTGGGGGCTGGGGGCAATCAGCCCCAGCATTTT. Translation gives CSARVGAGGNQPQHF.

This clonotype was counted many times. This chain connects TRBV2 to TRBJ2-6; 9 bases match TRBD1. Germline CDR1 SNHLY, CDR2 FYNNEI. V lost 6 bases to trimming and J lost 2 bases; unmatched junction nucleotides: 2. The CDR3 is made up of 15 amino acids. The CDR3 is CASRDRGTGANVLTF. The CDR3 bases are TGTGCCAGCAGGGACAGGGGAACTGGGGCCAACGTCCTGACTTTC.

This clonotype appeared a few times. The rearrangement links TRBV5-1 to TRBJ1-4; unclear D gene. V shed 2 bases and J shed 2 bases, with 7 bases lying between them. The CDR3 length is 14 residues. Germline V gene sequence: CDR1 SGHRS, CDR2 YFSETQ. The CDR3 nucleotides are TGCGCCAGCAGCTTTGGGATTACTAATGAAAAACTGTTTTTT. Its protein product is CASSFGITNEKLFF.

This clonotype was detected ten times or more. The V call is TRBV7-2, the J call TRBJ2-7; D might be TRBD1 (7 bases). Germline V gene sequence: CDR1 SGHTA, CDR2 FQGNSA. The CDR3 runs to 13 residues. Trimming pared 5 bases from V and 3 bases from J, leaving 11 bases between. CDR3 sequence reads: CASSPGDSYEQYF. The CDR3 region has the DNA TGTGCCAGCAGCCCGGGGGACAGCTACGAGCAGTACTTC.

This clonotype was seen more than once but under ten times. The gene calls are TRBV11-2 and TRBJ2-1; TRBD2 aligns across 14 bases. Germline V gene sequence: CDR1 SGHAT, CDR2 FQNNGV. The CDR3 is 17 amino acids. The junction had 7 bases not matched to a gene; V was cut back by 5 bases and J by 4 bases. The CDR3 protein is CASSRGTSGSYYNEQFF. The CDR3 coding sequence is TGTGCCAGCAGCCGCGGGACTAGCGGGAGTTATTACAATGAGCAGTTCTTC.

The V and J genes are TRBV6-2 or TRBV6-3 and TRBJ2-5; the D gene is possibly TRBD2 (5 bases). CDR3 length: 16 residues. Germline V gives CDR1 MNHEY, CDR2 SVGEGT. Trimming took 11 bases from V and 5 from J, leaving 27 bases between them. CDR3 residues: CAALEVKRSRPETQYF. DNA for the CDR3: TGTGCCGCCTTGGAAGTGAAGCGGAGCCGGCCCGAGACCCAGTACTTC.